Here is one T cell receptor beta chain with its context. Its antigen remains unknown. This entry comes from a study of cytomegalovirus exposure and HLA in healthy donors. Study-level points and caveats: In the roughly 120 validation repertoires, a later analysis found that first-cohort TCR clusters tended to co-occur.

Produced via immunoSEQ multiplex PCR; TCRdb's table is partial and in-frame only. The repertoire holds hundreds of thousands of clones, with about 90% as singletons. Material for sequencing was PBMCs. This clonotype was obtained from a man aged 18 to 30 in good health and CMV-seropositive.

CDR3 coding DNA: TGTGCCAGCAGTTTAGGTGGACGGGGTCAGCCCCAGCATTTT. Translating it yields CASSLGGRGQPQHF. The rearrangement links TRBV27 to TRBJ1-5; no reliable D call. The CDR3 consists of 14 residues. V shed 2 bases and J shed 6 bases, with 11 bases lying between them. Germline loops: CDR1 MNHEY, CDR2 SMNVEV (reference sequence).